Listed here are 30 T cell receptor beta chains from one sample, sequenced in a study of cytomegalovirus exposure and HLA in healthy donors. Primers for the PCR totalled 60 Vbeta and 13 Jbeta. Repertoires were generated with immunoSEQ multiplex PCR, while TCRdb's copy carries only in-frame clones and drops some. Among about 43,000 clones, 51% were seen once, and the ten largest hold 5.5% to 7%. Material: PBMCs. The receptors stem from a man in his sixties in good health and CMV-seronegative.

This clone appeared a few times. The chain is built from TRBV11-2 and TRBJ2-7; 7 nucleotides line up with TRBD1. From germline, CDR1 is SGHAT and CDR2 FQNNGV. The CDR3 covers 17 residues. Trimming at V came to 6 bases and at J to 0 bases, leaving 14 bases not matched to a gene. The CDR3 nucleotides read TGTGCCAGCAGATCACTAGGGGGCAGGGTGAGCTCCTACGAGCAGTACTTC. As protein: CASRSLGGRVSSYEQYF.

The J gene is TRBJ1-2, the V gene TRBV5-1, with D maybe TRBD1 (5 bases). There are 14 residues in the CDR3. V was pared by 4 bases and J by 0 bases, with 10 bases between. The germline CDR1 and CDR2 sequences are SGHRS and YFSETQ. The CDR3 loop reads CASSTRASNYGYTF. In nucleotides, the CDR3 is TGCGCCAGCAGCACCAGGGCGTCTAACTATGGCTACACCTTC. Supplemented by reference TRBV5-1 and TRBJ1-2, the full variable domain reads KAGVTQTPRYLIKTRGQQVTLSCSPISGHRSVSWYQQTPGQGLQFLFEYFSETQRNKGNFPGRFSGRQFSNSRSEMNVSTLELGDSALYLCASSTRASNYGYTFGSGTRLTVV.

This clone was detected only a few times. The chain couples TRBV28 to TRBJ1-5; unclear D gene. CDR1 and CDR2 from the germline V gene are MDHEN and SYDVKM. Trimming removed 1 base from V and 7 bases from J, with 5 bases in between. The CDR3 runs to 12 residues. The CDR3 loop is CASSLSPQPQHF. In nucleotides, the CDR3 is TGTGCCAGCAGTTTATCTCCCCAGCCCCAGCATTTT.

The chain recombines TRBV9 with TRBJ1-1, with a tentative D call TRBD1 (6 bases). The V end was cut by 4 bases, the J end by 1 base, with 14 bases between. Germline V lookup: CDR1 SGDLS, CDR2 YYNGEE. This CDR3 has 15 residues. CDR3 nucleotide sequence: TGTGCCAGCAGCCCCACCAGGGGACCGAACACTGAAGCTTTCTTT. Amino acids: CASSPTRGPNTEAFF.

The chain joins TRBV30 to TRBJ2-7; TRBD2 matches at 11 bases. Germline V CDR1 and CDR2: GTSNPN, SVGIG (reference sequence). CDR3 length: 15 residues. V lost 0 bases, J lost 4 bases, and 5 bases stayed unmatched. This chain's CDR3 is CAWSVLAGGGYEQYF. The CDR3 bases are TGTGCCTGGAGTGTTCTAGCGGGAGGAGGGTACGAGCAGTACTTC.

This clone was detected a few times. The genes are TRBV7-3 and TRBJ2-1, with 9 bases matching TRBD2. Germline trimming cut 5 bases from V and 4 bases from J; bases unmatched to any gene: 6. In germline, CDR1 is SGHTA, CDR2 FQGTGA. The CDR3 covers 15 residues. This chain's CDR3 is CASSRAGGTYNEQFF. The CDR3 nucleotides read TGTGCCAGCAGCCGGGCGGGAGGGACTTACAATGAGCAGTTCTTC.

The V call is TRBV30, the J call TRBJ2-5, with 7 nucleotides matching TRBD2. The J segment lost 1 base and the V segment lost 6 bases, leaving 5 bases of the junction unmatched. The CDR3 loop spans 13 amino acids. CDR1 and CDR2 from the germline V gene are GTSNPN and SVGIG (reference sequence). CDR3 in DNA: TGTGCCTGCTTAGGGAGGGGCCAAGAGACCCAGTACTTC. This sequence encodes CACLGRGQETQYF.

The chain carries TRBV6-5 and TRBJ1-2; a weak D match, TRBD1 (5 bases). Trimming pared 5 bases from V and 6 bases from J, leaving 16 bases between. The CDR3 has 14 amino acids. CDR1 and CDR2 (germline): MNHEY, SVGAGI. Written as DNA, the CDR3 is TGTGCCAGCAGTCCCCTCCGGGGGGGGAATGGCTACACCTTC. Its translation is CASSPLRGGNGYTF.

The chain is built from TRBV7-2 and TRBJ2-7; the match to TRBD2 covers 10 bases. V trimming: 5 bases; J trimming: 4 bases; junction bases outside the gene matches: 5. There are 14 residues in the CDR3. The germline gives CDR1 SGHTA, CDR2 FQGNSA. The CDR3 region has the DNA TGTGCCAGCAGCCCCCCTAGCGGGAGTTACGAGCAGTACTTC. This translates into CASSPPSGSYEQYF.

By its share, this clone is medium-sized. This CDR3 is CASSLAAGVGHNEQFF. The CDR3 DNA reads as TGTGCCAGCAGCTTGGCTGCGGGAGTGGGGCACAATGAGCAGTTCTTC. V gene TRBV5-4 combines with J gene TRBJ2-1; 7 positions match TRBD2. CDR3 length: 16 residues. From germline, CDR1 is SGHNT and CDR2 YYREEE (reference sequence). V was clipped by 0 bases and J by 5 bases; unmatched bases: 8.

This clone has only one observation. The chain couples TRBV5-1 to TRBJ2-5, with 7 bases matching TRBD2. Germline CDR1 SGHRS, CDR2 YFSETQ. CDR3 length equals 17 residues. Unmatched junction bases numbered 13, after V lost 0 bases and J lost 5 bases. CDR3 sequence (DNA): TGCGCCAGCAGCTTGGCAGATTTTACTAGCGTAGGGGAGACCCAGTACTTC. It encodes CASSLADFTSVGETQYF.

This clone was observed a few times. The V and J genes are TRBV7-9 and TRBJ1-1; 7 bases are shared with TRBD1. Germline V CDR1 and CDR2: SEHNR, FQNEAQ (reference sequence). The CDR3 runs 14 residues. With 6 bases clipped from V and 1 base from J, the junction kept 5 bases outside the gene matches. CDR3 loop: CASRPRDRNTEAFF. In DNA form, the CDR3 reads TGTGCCAGCAGACCCCGGGACAGGAACACTGAAGCTTTCTTT.

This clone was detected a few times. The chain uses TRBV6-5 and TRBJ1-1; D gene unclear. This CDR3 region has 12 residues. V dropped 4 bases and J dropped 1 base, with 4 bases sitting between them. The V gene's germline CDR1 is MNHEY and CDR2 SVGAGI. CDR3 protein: CASSFRNTEAFF. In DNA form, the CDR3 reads TGTGCCAGCAGTTTTAGGAACACTGAAGCTTTCTTT.

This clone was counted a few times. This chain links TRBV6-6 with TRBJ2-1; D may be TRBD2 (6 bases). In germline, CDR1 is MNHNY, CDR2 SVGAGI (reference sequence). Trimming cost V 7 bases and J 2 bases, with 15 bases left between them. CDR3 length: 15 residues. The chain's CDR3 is CASNPGGFPYNEQFF. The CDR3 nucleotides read TGTGCCAGCAACCCTGGAGGGTTTCCCTACAATGAGCAGTTCTTC.

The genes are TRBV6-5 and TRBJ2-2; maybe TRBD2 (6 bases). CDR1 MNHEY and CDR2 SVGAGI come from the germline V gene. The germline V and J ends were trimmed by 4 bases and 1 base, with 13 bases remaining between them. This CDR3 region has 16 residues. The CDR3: CASSFLGSGNTGELFF. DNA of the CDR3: TGTGCCAGCAGTTTCCTGGGTAGCGGGAACACCGGGGAGCTGTTTTTT.

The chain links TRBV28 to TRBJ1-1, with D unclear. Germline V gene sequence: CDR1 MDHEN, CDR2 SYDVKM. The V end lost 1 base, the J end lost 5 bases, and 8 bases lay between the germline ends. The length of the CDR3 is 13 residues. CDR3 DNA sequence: TGTGCCAGCAGTTTATTGGCAGTTACTGAAGCTTTCTTT. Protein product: CASSLLAVTEAFF. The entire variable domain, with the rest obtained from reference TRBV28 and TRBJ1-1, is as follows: DVKVTQSSRYLVKRTGEKVFLECVQDMDHENMFWYRQDPGLGLRLIYFSYDVKMKEKGDIPEGYSVSREKKERFSLILESASTNQTSMYLCASSLLAVTEAFFGQGTRLTVV.

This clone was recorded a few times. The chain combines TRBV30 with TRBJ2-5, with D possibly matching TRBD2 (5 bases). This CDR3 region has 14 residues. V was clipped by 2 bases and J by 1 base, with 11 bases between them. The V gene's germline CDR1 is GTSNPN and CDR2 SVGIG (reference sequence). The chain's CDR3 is CAWSWERIQETQYF. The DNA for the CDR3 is TGTGCCTGGAGTTGGGAGCGGATCCAAGAGACCCAGTACTTC.

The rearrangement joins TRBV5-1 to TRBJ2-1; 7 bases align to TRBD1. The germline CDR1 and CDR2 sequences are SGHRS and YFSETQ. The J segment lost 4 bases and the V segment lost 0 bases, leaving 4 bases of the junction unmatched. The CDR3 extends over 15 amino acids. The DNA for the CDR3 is TGCGCCAGCAGCTTGGATGGGACAGAATACAATGAGCAGTTCTTC. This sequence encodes CASSLDGTEYNEQFF.

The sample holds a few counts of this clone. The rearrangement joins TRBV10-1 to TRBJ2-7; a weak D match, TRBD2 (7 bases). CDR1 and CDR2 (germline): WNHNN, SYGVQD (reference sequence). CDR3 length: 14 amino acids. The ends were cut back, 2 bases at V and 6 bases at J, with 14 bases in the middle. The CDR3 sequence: CASSEVGGPGEQYF. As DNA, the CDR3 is TGCGCCAGCAGTGAGGTGGGGGGGCCCGGCGAGCAGTACTTC.

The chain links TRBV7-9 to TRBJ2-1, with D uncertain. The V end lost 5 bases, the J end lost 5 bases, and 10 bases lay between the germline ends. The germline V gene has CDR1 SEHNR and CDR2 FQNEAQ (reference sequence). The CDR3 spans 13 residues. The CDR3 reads CASSPVRNNEQFF. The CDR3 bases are TGTGCCAGCAGCCCTGTCAGGAACAATGAGCAGTTCTTC.

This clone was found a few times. CDR3: CASSLGGQGNDEQYF. DNA of the CDR3: TGTGCCAGCAGTCTCGGGGGACAGGGAAACGACGAGCAGTACTTC. The V and J genes are TRBV27 and TRBJ2-7; 9 nucleotides line up with TRBD1. V gave up 5 bases and J gave up 5 bases; unmatched junction bases: 10. This CDR3 has 15 amino acids. CDR1 and CDR2 (germline): MNHEY, SMNVEV (reference sequence).

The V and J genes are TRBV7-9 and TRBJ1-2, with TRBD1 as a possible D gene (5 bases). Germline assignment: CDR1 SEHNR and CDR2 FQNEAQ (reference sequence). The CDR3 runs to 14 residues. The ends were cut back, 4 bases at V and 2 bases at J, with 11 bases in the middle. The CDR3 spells CASSSQGINYGYTF. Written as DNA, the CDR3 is TGTGCCAGCAGCTCGCAGGGCATAAACTATGGCTACACCTTC. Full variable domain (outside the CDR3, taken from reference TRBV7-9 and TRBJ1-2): DTGVSQNPRHKITKRGQNVTFRCDPISEHNRLYWYRQTLGQGPEFLTYFQNEAQLEKSRLLSDRFSAERPKGSFSTLEIQRTEQGDSAMYLCASSSQGINYGYTFGSGTRLTVV.

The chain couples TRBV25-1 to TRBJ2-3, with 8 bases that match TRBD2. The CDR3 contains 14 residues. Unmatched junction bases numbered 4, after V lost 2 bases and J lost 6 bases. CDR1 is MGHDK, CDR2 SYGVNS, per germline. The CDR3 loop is CASSEPGLADTQYF. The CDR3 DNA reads TGTGCCAGCAGTGAACCCGGACTAGCCGATACGCAGTATTTT.

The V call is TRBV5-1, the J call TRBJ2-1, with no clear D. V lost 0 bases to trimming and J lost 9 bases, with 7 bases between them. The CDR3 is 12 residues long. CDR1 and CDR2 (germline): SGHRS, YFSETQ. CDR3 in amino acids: CASSLDLREQFF. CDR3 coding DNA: TGCGCCAGCAGCTTGGACTTACGTGAGCAGTTCTTC.

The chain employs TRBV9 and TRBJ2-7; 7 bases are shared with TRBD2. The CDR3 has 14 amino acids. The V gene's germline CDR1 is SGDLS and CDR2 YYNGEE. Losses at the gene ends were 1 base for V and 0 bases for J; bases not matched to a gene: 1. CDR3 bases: TGTGCCAGCAGCGTAAGCGGGAACTCCTACGAGCAGTACTTC. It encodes CASSVSGNSYEQYF.

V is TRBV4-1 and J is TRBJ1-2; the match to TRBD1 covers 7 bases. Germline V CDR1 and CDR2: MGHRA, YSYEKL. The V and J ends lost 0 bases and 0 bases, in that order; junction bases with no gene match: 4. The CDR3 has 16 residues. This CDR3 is CASSQEGDRANYGYTF. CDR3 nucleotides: TGCGCCAGCAGCCAAGAGGGGGACAGAGCTAACTATGGCTACACCTTC.

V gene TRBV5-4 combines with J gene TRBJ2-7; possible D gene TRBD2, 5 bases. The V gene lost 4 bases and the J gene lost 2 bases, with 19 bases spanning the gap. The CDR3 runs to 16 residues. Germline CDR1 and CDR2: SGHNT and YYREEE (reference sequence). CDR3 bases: TGTGCCAGCAGCCCCGCGGCCCAGGCAGCGGCCTACGAGCAGTACTTC. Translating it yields CASSPAAQAAAYEQYF.

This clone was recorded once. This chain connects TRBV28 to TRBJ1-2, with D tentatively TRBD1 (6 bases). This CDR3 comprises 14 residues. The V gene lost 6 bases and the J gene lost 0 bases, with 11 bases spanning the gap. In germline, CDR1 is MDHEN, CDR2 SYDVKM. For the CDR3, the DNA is TGTGCCAGCAGACAGACAGGAGCTAACTATGGCTACACCTTC. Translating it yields CASRQTGANYGYTF.

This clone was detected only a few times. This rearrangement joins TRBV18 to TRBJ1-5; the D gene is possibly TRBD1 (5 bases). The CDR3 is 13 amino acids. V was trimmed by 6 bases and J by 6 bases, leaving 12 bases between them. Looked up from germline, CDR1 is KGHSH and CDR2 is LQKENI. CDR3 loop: CASSIGHGQPQHF. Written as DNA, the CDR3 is TGTGCCAGCTCTATAGGACACGGTCAGCCCCAGCATTTT.

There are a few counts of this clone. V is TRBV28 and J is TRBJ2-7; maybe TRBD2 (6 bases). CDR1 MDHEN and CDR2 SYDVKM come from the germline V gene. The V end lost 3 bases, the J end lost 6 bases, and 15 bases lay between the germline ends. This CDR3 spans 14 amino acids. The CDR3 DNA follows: TGTGCCAGCAGTTTGGGGGGAACAGGCCTCGAGCAGTACTTC. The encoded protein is CASSLGGTGLEQYF.